The 28 T cell receptor beta chains below come from one sample, sequenced in a study of T cells in Graves' hyperthyroidism and ophthalmopathy (dated by TCRdb to about 2019). Receptor amplification or capture employed multiplex PCR. Instrument on record: Illumina HiSeq 2000. Amplification of TCR beta CDR3 regions was carried out from RNA transcripts. For the first round of RT-PCR on the TCR CDR3, the HTBI primer set was used together with the Qiagen OneStep RT-PCR kit. Starting from the raw public reads, TCRdb applied fastp trimming at Q25, assembled clones with MiXCR and retained in-frame beta chains. All rows with the same CDR3 protein become a single entry with the most common DNA and genes. This sample holds roughly 300,000 distinct CDR3 sequences; roughly a fifth were observed only once. The ten most abundant clones make up over 45% of the sample. The sequencing input was blood. All receptors come from a woman in her forties or fifties with Graves' hyperthyroidism.

J is TRBJ2-2 and V is TRBV28; maybe TRBD1 (5 bases). V dropped 2 bases and J dropped 12 bases, with 13 bases sitting between them. CDR1 and CDR2 from the germline V gene are MDHEN and SYDVKM. This CDR3 has 13 residues. The CDR3 region is CASSLRNNRKLFF. The CDR3 DNA sequence: TGTGCCAGCAGTTTAAGGAACAACAGGAAGCTGTTTTTT.

This clonotype was picked up many times. The chain links TRBV7-3 to TRBJ2-3; TRBD2 agrees at 10 bases. Looked up from germline, CDR1 is SGHTA and CDR2 is FQGTGA. This CDR3 contains 19 residues. Trimming removed 0 bases from V and 3 bases from J; junction bases left unmatched: 12. The chain's CDR3 is CASSLTRTSSGGGTDTQYF. The CDR3 coding sequence is TGTGCCAGCAGCTTAACCCGGACTTCTAGCGGGGGTGGGACAGATACGCAGTATTTT.

This clonotype was detected ten times or more. The chain joins TRBV12-3 or TRBV12-4 to TRBJ1-5; D is unclear. V lost 0 bases to trimming and J lost 4 bases, with 4 bases between them. This CDR3 spans 13 amino acids. CDR3 region: CASSLAENQPQHF. DNA of the CDR3: TGTGCCAGCAGTTTAGCGGAGAATCAGCCCCAGCATTTT.

This clonotype has a count of ten or more. This chain uses TRBV30 with TRBJ2-1, with 7 bases that match TRBD1. V was pared by 5 bases and J by 4 bases, with 5 bases of the junction left unmatched. CDR3 length: 13 amino acids. Germline CDR1 is GTSNPN and CDR2 is SVGIG (reference sequence). DNA of the CDR3: TGTGCCTGGGTCGGACAGGAATACAATGAGCAGTTCTTC. It translates to CAWVGQEYNEQFF.

This clonotype was recorded a few times. V and J are TRBV28 and TRBJ2-1; the D gene is possibly TRBD2 (6 bases). The CDR3 has 15 residues. CDR1 MDHEN and CDR2 SYDVKM come from the germline V gene. The V end was cut by 5 bases, the J end by 5 bases, with 16 bases between. CDR3 amino acids: CASSPHRGGNNEQFF. The CDR3 DNA reads TGTGCCAGCAGTCCCCATAGGGGCGGGAACAATGAGCAGTTCTTC.

The rearrangement links TRBV11-3 to TRBJ2-1, with D perhaps matching TRBD2 (6 bases). Germline V gene sequence: CDR1 SGHNT, CDR2 YENEEA. There are 15 residues in the CDR3. V was pared by 3 bases and J by 6 bases, with 15 bases between. Written as DNA, the CDR3 is TGTGCCAGCAGCTTTGAGGGACTTAACACCAATGAGCAGTTCTTC. Encoded protein: CASSFEGLNTNEQFF.

Many counts were recorded for this clonotype. V is TRBV18 and J is TRBJ1-2; D ambiguous. The germline gives CDR1 KGHSH, CDR2 LQKENI. The CDR3 totals 13 residues. The V gene lost 5 bases and the J gene lost 1 base, with 8 bases spanning the gap. The CDR3 reads CASSVGDNYGYTF. DNA for the CDR3: TGTGCCAGCTCAGTCGGGGATAACTATGGCTACACCTTC.

This clonotype showed up many times. This rearrangement joins TRBV7-8 to TRBJ1-1; 8 bases fit TRBD1. Germline V lookup: CDR1 SGHVS, CDR2 FQNEAQ. CDR3 length equals 13 residues. The V gene end was trimmed by 1 base and the J gene end by 11 bases; junction bases not matched to a gene: 6. CDR3 nucleotide sequence: TGTGCCAGCAGCTTAGGACAGGGGACCCGCGCTTTCTTT. This gives the protein CASSLGQGTRAFF.

This clonotype was counted ten times or more. The rearrangement links TRBV6-1 to TRBJ1-1; no clear D. The CDR3 extends over 14 amino acids. Trimming removed 7 bases from V and 2 bases from J, with 14 bases in between. Germline CDR1 MNHNS, CDR2 SASEGT. CDR3 loop: CASTTRITNTEAFF. CDR3 coding DNA: TGTGCCAGCACCACGAGAATAACTAACACTGAAGCTTTCTTT.

The chain uses TRBV5-6 and TRBJ1-1; the D is unclear. The germline gives CDR1 SGHDT, CDR2 YYEEEE. CDR3 length equals 14 residues. The V end lost 2 bases, the J end lost 1 base, and 9 bases lay between the germline ends. The CDR3 bases are TGTGCCAGCAGCTTCCCAACGGAGAACACTGAAGCTTTCTTT. Translated, it gives CASSFPTENTEAFF.

This clonotype has ten or more counts. The V gene is TRBV29-1, the J gene TRBJ2-5; D gene ambiguous. Looked up from germline, CDR1 is SQVTM and CDR2 is ANQGSEA. The V and J ends lost 4 bases and 3 bases respectively, with 18 bases between them. The CDR3 length is 15 residues. CDR3 amino acids: CSVVPSRTSKETQYF. The CDR3 coding sequence is TGCAGCGTTGTTCCCAGCAGGACGTCTAAAGAGACCCAGTACTTC.

This clonotype was counted only a few times. The chain recombines TRBV20-1 with TRBJ2-5; weak D call: TRBD2 (6 bases). The CDR3 covers 12 residues. The V and J ends lost 6 bases and 4 bases respectively, with 12 bases between them. Germline V gene sequence: CDR1 DFQATT, CDR2 SNEGSKA (reference sequence). In nucleotides, the CDR3 is TGCAGTGCGAGACTAGTCCTAGAGACCCAGTACTTC. Amino acids: CSARLVLETQYF.

This clonotype showed up many times. The chain links TRBV20-1 to TRBJ2-3; 12 bases line up with TRBD2. CDR3 length: 17 amino acids. Germline V gene sequence: CDR1 DFQATT, CDR2 SNEGSKA (reference sequence). The V gene end was trimmed by 5 bases and the J gene end by 9 bases; junction bases not matched to a gene: 18. The CDR3 coding sequence is TGCAGTGCTGTAAAAGAGACTAGCGGGAGCCTTTCGCAGACGCAGTATTTT. Its translation is CSAVKETSGSLSQTQYF.

This clonotype was counted ten times or more. V usage is TRBV28 and J usage is TRBJ2-7; D is undetermined. Germline loops: CDR1 MDHEN, CDR2 SYDVKM. The CDR3 has 13 amino acids. V lost 2 bases and J 7 bases, leaving 12 bases between the germline ends. The CDR3 reads CASSLIGQIEQYF. CDR3 nucleotide sequence: TGTGCCAGCAGTTTAATTGGTCAGATTGAGCAGTACTTC.

Many counts were recorded for this clonotype. The chain links TRBV6-6 to TRBJ1-5, with unresolved D. V shed 2 bases and J shed 0 bases, with 2 bases lying between them. Germline assignment: CDR1 MNHNY and CDR2 SVGAGI (reference sequence). The CDR3 is made up of 13 amino acids. This CDR3 reads CASSYGSNQPQHF. The CDR3 coding sequence is TGTGCCAGCAGTTACGGTAGCAATCAGCCCCAGCATTTT.

V and J are TRBV12-3 or TRBV12-4 and TRBJ2-1; TRBD1 aligns across 7 bases. This CDR3 is 15 amino acids long. J lost 5 bases, V lost 7 bases, and 11 bases had no gene match. CDR3 amino acids: CASTLGLGGHNEQFF. CDR3 coding DNA: TGTGCCAGCACCCTGGGGCTAGGGGGCCACAATGAGCAGTTCTTC.

Many counts were recorded for this clonotype. The chain links TRBV28 to TRBJ2-6, with D unclear. The CDR3 sequence is 18 residues long. CDR1 MDHEN and CDR2 SYDVKM come from the germline V gene. Trimming stripped 2 bases from V and 0 bases from J, with 14 bases between. CDR3 bases: TGTGCCAGCAGTTTAATGTCGATTGGGTCCTCTGGGGCCAACGTCCTGACTTTC. Amino acids: CASSLMSIGSSGANVLTF.

V gene TRBV28 combines with J gene TRBJ1-5, with TRBD1 identical over 7 bases. With V trimmed by 1 base and J by 6 bases, 3 bases remained unmatched. From germline, CDR1 is MDHEN and CDR2 SYDVKM. This CDR3 comprises 14 residues. In DNA, the CDR3 is TGTGCCAGCAGTTTATTAGGGGGCGGTCAGCCCCAGCATTTT. It is translated as CASSLLGGGQPQHF.

J is TRBJ2-3 and V is TRBV20-1; 9 nucleotides match TRBD2. The V segment lost 6 bases and the J segment 6 bases; nucleotides outside the gene matches: 13. The CDR3 length is 15 residues. CDR1 is DFQATT, CDR2 SNEGSKA, per germline (reference sequence). CDR3 DNA sequence: TGCAGTGCCGTCGGCGCAGGACTAGCGCCGGATACGCAGTATTTT. This encodes CSAVGAGLAPDTQYF.

This clonotype was detected many times. The V gene is TRBV20-1, the J gene TRBJ1-6; D might be TRBD1 (5 bases). V was shortened by 5 bases and J by 0 bases, with 14 bases between the two germline ends. Germline assignment: CDR1 DFQATT and CDR2 SNEGSKA (reference sequence). The CDR3 spans 16 residues. The CDR3 region has the DNA TGCAGTGCTTCTTCGTCAGGGAGCTCCTATAATTCACCCCTCCACTTT. It is translated as CSASSSGSSYNSPLHF.

This clonotype was found many times. The J gene is TRBJ2-7, the V gene TRBV20-1; 12 bases agree with TRBD2. The CDR3 sequence is 14 residues long. V trimming: 4 bases; J trimming: 2 bases; junction bases outside the gene matches: 3. Germline V gene data show CDR1 as DFQATT and CDR2 as SNEGSKA (reference sequence). The CDR3 loop reads CSATRTSGAYEQYF. CDR3 DNA: TGCAGTGCTACCCGGACTAGCGGGGCCTACGAGCAGTACTTC.

The chain uses TRBV12-3 or TRBV12-4 and TRBJ1-5; TRBD1 is a possible D gene (6 bases). V shed 6 bases and J shed 5 bases, with 11 bases lying between them. CDR3 length: 13 amino acids. The CDR3 DNA follows: TGTGCCAGCAGACTCTCAGGGGATCAGCCCCAGCATTTT. Translation: CASRLSGDQPQHF.

This clonotype was seen at least ten times. The J gene is TRBJ2-1, the V gene TRBV11-3, with a weak D call TRBD1 (6 bases). CDR1 is SGHNT and CDR2 is YENEEA in the germline V gene. V lost 0 bases, J lost 4 bases, and 13 bases lay in between. CDR3 length: 16 amino acids. The CDR3 DNA reads as TGTGCCAGCAGCTTAGAGGGGACATTAACATACAATGAGCAGTTCTTC. This translates into CASSLEGTLTYNEQFF.

The sample holds many counts of this clonotype. This sequence joins TRBV7-3 and TRBJ2-1; 9 nucleotides line up with TRBD2. V shed 5 bases, J shed 6 bases, and the junction held 11 bases outside the gene matches. The CDR3 is 16 residues long. From germline, CDR1 is SGHTA and CDR2 FQGTGA. CDR3 in amino acids: CASSPTILAGSNEQFF. CDR3 DNA: TGTGCCAGCAGCCCCACTATCCTAGCGGGAAGCAATGAGCAGTTCTTC.

Many counts were recorded for this clonotype. The V call is TRBV6-1, the J call TRBJ1-4, with 8 bases that match TRBD1. The CDR3 has 16 residues. In germline, CDR1 is MNHNS, CDR2 SASEGT. The ends lost 4 bases at V and 3 bases at J; junction bases unmatched: 7. CDR3 nucleotide sequence: TGTGCCAGCAGTGCGTCGGACAGGGTTGCTAATGAAAAACTGTTTTTT. It encodes CASSASDRVANEKLFF.

This clonotype was seen many times. The chain couples TRBV27 to TRBJ2-1; no firm D call. Trimming pared 3 bases from V and 2 bases from J, leaving 8 bases between. Per germline, CDR1 MNHEY and CDR2 SMNVEV (reference sequence). The length of the CDR3 is 14 residues. CDR3 nucleotide sequence: TGTGCCAGCAGTTTCGTTGGAGCCTACAATGAGCAGTTCTTC. Protein product: CASSFVGAYNEQFF.

This clonotype was picked up a small number of times. The rearrangement links TRBV4-1 to TRBJ1-2; D call uncertain. Germline V gene sequence: CDR1 MGHRA, CDR2 YSYEKL. The CDR3 has 14 residues. Trimming shortened V by 1 base and J by 6 bases, and 12 bases separated the two germline ends. The CDR3 DNA sequence: TGCGCCAGCAGCCAAGCCGGGGATCAGGATGGCTACACCTTC. Translated: CASSQAGDQDGYTF.

The chain has TRBV4-1 and TRBJ1-1; D is perhaps TRBD1 (5 bases). Germline CDR1 reads MGHRA; CDR2 reads YSYEKL. V was cut by 5 bases and J by 1 base, with 11 bases left in between. The CDR3 is 14 residues long. The CDR3 region has the DNA TGCGCCAGCAGCGTCAAGGGGACGAACACTGAAGCTTTCTTT. Its protein is CASSVKGTNTEAFF.